What follows is one T cell receptor beta chain and its context. The entry originates in a study of monozygotic twins with inflammatory bowel disease. TCRdb re-analyzed the 5' RACE reads; it lists each CDR3 protein once, without DNA. This sample's table has 300,000 to 400,000 distinct CDR3 sequences. The length of the CDR3 is 13 residues. CDR1 is SGHDT, CDR2 YYEEEE, per germline. Sequencing input: blood. V and J are TRBV5-6 and TRBJ2-1; TCRdb's D gene call, TRBD1, goes unchecked for lack of DNA. The origin of this receptor is a human donor with ulcerative colitis or Crohn's disease, or a healthy co-twin of an affected twin (not recorded which). The CDR3 reads CASSLRGNNEQFF.